What follows is one T cell receptor (beta chain) and its context. The germline V gene encodes CDR1 SQVTM and CDR2 ANQGSEA. This CDR3 region has 12 residues. V lost 4 bases and J 0 bases, leaving 7 bases between the germline ends. These data belong to a study of Ad26.COV2.S vaccination and SARS-CoV-2 variants. Study-wide background: Sample donor was a member of the COV1001 Ad26.COV2.S trial arm.

Assay: immunoSEQ multiplex PCR; the TCRdb copy retains only in-frame clones and omits some. The sample has some 250,000 clones, approximately 88% seen once. Documented treatment: 19 received Ad26.COV2.S at low or high dose, single or two shots; about 5 received placebo; per-sample allocation not given. Sampling happened 63 days after the first vaccine or placebo injection. The receptor comes from a person between 18 and 65 years old who received the Ad26.COV2.S COVID-19 vaccine or a placebo. The sequencing used peripheral blood, collected in a trial of Ad26.COV2.S vaccine versus placebo. The chain has TRBV29-1 and TRBJ2-7; TRBD1 might be the D (5 bases). CDR3 region: CSVADSSYEQYF. CDR3 coding DNA: TGCAGCGTTGCCGACAGCTCCTACGAGCAGTACTTC.